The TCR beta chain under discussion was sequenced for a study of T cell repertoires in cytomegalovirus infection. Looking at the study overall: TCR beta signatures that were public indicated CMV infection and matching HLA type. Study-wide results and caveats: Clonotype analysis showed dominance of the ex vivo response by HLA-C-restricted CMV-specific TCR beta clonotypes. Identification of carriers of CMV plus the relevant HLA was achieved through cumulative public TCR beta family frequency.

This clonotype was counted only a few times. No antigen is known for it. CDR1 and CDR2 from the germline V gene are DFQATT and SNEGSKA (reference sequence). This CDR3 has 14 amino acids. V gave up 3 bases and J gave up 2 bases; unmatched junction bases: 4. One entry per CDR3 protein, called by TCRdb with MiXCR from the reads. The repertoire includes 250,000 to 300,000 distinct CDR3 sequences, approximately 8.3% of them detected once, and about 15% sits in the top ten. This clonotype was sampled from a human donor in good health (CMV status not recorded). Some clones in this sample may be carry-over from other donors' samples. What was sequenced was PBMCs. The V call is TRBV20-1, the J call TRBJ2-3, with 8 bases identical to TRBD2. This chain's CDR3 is CSASTGGLTDTQYF. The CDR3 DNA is TGCAGTGCTAGTACGGGGGGGCTCACAGATACGCAGTATTTT.